This passage covers 27 T cell receptor beta chains from one sample sequenced in a study of cytomegalovirus exposure and HLA in healthy donors. PCR was performed using 60 Vbeta and 13 Jbeta primers. Sequenced by immunoSEQ multiplex PCR; TCRdb stores in-frame clones only, minus some. Here the sample spans around 60,000 clones, about 72% being singletons. The source material was PBMCs. All receptors derive from a middle-aged man in good health and CMV-seropositive.

This clone showed up just a few times. V and J are TRBV27 and TRBJ2-6; 8 bases line up with TRBD2. Trimming removed 1 base from V and 2 bases from J; junction bases left unmatched: 4. CDR3 length equals 17 residues. Germline lookup yields CDR1 MNHEY and CDR2 SMNVEV (reference sequence). The CDR3: CASSLLAGRAGANVLTF. CDR3 DNA sequence: TGTGCCAGCAGTTTATTGGCCGGGAGGGCTGGGGCCAACGTCCTGACTTTC. Full variable domain (outside the CDR3, taken from reference TRBV27 and TRBJ2-6): EAQVTQNPRYLITVTGKKLTVTCSQNMNHEYMSWYRQDPGLGLRQIYYSMNVEVTDKGDVPEGYKVSRKEKRNFPLILESPSPNQTSLYFCASSLLAGRAGANVLTFGAGSRLTVL.

This clone was seen more than once but under ten times. The chain uses TRBV5-1 and TRBJ1-1; D is uncertain. Germline values: CDR1 SGHRS, CDR2 YFSETQ. Deletions cut 0 bases from V and 0 bases from J, with 6 bases between. This CDR3 is built from 14 residues. This chain's CDR3 is CASSLAGMNTEAFF. As DNA, the CDR3 is TGCGCCAGCAGCTTGGCGGGGATGAACACTGAAGCTTTCTTT. The full variable domain, its missing parts supplied by reference TRBV5-1 and TRBJ1-1, is KAGVTQTPRYLIKTRGQQVTLSCSPISGHRSVSWYQQTPGQGLQFLFEYFSETQRNKGNFPGRFSGRQFSNSRSEMNVSTLELGDSALYLCASSLAGMNTEAFFGQGTRLTVV.

The chain joins TRBV2 to TRBJ2-3; 8 bases are a match to TRBD2. With 3 bases clipped from V and 3 bases from J, the junction kept 5 bases outside the gene matches. The CDR3 is 15 amino acids. Germline V gene data show CDR1 as SNHLY and CDR2 as FYNNEI. The CDR3 DNA follows: TGTGCCAGCAGTGACTTACAGCGGGGGACAGATACGCAGTATTTT. Amino acids: CASSDLQRGTDTQYF.

The genes are TRBV5-1 and TRBJ1-2; 7 bases are a match to TRBD1. There are 17 residues in the CDR3. Germline assignment: CDR1 SGHRS and CDR2 YFSETQ. Trimming at V came to 0 bases and at J to 3 bases, leaving 11 bases not matched to a gene. The CDR3, as DNA: TGCGCCAGCAGCTTGGACAACAGGGGCTACTTCGACTATGGCTACACCTTC. Protein: CASSLDNRGYFDYGYTF.

In this sample, this clone turned up a few times. V gene TRBV27 combines with J gene TRBJ2-7; D is undetermined. CDR1 is MNHEY, CDR2 SMNVEV, per germline (reference sequence). The CDR3 spans 12 residues. The germline V and J ends were trimmed by 10 bases and 2 bases, with 12 bases remaining between them. The CDR3 DNA reads as TGTGCCACCCATCGGGTCCCCTACGAGCAGTACTTC. Its protein product is CATHRVPYEQYF.

This chain links TRBV29-1 with TRBJ2-5; 9 positions match TRBD1. J gave up 5 bases and V 4 bases, and 5 bases lay outside the gene matches. Per the germline V gene, CDR1 is SQVTM and CDR2 is ANQGSEA. The CDR3 extends over 13 amino acids. Here the CDR3 reads CSVVQGARETQYF. CDR3 DNA sequence: TGCAGCGTTGTACAGGGGGCAAGGGAGACCCAGTACTTC.

This chain connects TRBV28 to TRBJ2-7; TRBD2 matches 8 bases. The CDR3 has 15 amino acids. Germline V gene lookup returns CDR1 MDHEN and CDR2 SYDVKM. V trimming: 6 bases; J trimming: 2 bases; junction bases outside the gene matches: 9. The CDR3 loop reads CASSRGAGGTYEQYF. DNA of the CDR3: TGTGCCAGCAGCCGGGGTGCGGGAGGAACCTACGAGCAGTACTTC.

CDR3 region: CATSKGGSGQPQHF. DNA for the CDR3: TGTGCCACCAGCAAGGGGGGGAGTGGGCAGCCCCAGCATTTT. V and J are TRBV15 and TRBJ1-5; weak D call: TRBD1 (6 bases). V lost 4 bases and J lost 7, with 14 bases in between. The CDR3 has 14 amino acids. Germline V gene data show CDR1 as LNHNV and CDR2 as YYDKDF (reference sequence).

The rearrangement links TRBV20-1 to TRBJ2-5; tentative D call: TRBD2 (5 bases). This CDR3 has 10 amino acids. CDR1 and CDR2 (germline): DFQATT, SNEGSKA (reference sequence). V was cut by 6 bases and J by 5 bases, with 7 bases left in between. CDR3 DNA sequence: TGCAGTGCCCGGAGGGAGACCCAGTACTTC. Residues: CSARRETQYF.

CDR3 sequence (DNA): TGTGCCAGCAGCCAAAGGACAGGACTCCAAGAGACCCAGTACTTC. This gives the protein CASSQRTGLQETQYF. The chain employs TRBV7-9 and TRBJ2-5; 7 bases align to TRBD1. CDR1 is SEHNR, CDR2 FQNEAQ, per germline (reference sequence). V lost 5 bases to trimming and J lost 1 base; unmatched junction nucleotides: 7. The CDR3 is 15 amino acids.

The chain has TRBV27 and TRBJ2-5; 11 bases are a match to TRBD1. The CDR3 length is 14 residues. V shed 4 bases and J 5 bases; nucleotides not matched to a gene: 3. Germline V lookup: CDR1 MNHEY, CDR2 SMNVEV (reference sequence). The CDR3 DNA reads TGTGCCAGCAGTTGGGACAGGGGGTGGGAGACCCAGTACTTC. It codes for CASSWDRGWETQYF.

The chain employs TRBV7-3 and TRBJ2-1; 10 bases align to TRBD2. Germline V gives CDR1 SGHTA, CDR2 FQGTGA. This CDR3 region has 14 residues. Unmatched junction bases numbered 5, after V lost 4 bases and J lost 8 bases. CDR3 residues: CASSSIAGGYEQFF. The CDR3 DNA follows: TGTGCCAGCAGCTCAATAGCGGGAGGCTATGAGCAGTTCTTC.

The chain recombines TRBV30 with TRBJ1-5; weak D call: TRBD1 (6 bases). The CDR3 totals 15 residues. Germline V CDR1 and CDR2: GTSNPN, SVGIG (reference sequence). Trimming shortened V by 3 bases and J by 2 bases, and 14 bases separated the two germline ends. The CDR3 sequence is CAWRNGQRGNQPQHF. Written as DNA, the CDR3 is TGTGCCTGGAGGAACGGACAGCGCGGCAATCAGCCCCAGCATTTT.

The chain combines TRBV19 with TRBJ1-5, with D possibly being TRBD1 (6 bases). Trimming removed 6 bases at V and 0 bases at J, with 12 bases between. This CDR3 contains 15 residues. CDR1 LNHDA and CDR2 SQIVND come from the germline V gene (reference sequence). The CDR3 nucleotides are TGTGCCAGTAGGTGGCACAGGGATAGCAATCAGCCCCAGCATTTT. Its protein product is CASRWHRDSNQPQHF.

The chain joins TRBV4-2 to TRBJ1-2, with D hard to call. Trimming took off 5 bases at V and 7 bases at J, with 11 bases between the two ends. Germline V CDR1 and CDR2: LGHNA, YNFKEQ. The CDR3 extends over 12 amino acids. The CDR3 sequence is CASSVSGSGYTF. CDR3 DNA: TGTGCCAGCAGCGTTTCGGGATCTGGCTACACCTTC.

The chain joins TRBV7-6 to TRBJ2-3; D gene ambiguous. The ends were cut back, 5 bases at V and 0 bases at J, with 9 bases in the middle. This CDR3 contains 14 residues. CDR1 is SGHVS, CDR2 FNYEAQ, per germline. CDR3 bases: TGTGCCAGCAGCCGCGAAGAGAGCACAGATACGCAGTATTTT. This translates into CASSREESTDTQYF.

The sample holds a few counts of this clone. The chain couples TRBV27 to TRBJ1-5, with 11 bases that match TRBD1. Germline CDR1 MNHEY, CDR2 SMNVEV (reference sequence). The CDR3 covers 17 residues. V was clipped by 0 bases and J by 5 bases; unmatched bases: 6. This CDR3 reads CASSLSADRGLYQPQHF. The DNA of the CDR3 is TGTGCCAGCAGTTTATCCGCGGACAGGGGGCTTTATCAGCCCCAGCATTTT.

This clone has a count of ten or more. The rearrangement joins TRBV5-1 to TRBJ2-7, with D possibly TRBD1 on 6 matching bases. Germline-derived CDR1 and CDR2 are SGHRS and YFSETQ. V lost 1 base and J lost 3, with 11 bases in between. The CDR3 contains 14 residues. The CDR3 DNA reads as TGCGCCAGCAGCTTGCCGGGACATATCTACGAGCAGTACTTC. Its protein is CASSLPGHIYEQYF.

The chain employs TRBV7-2 and TRBJ1-1; D unresolved. Germline values: CDR1 SGHTA, CDR2 FQGNSA. The length of the CDR3 is 12 residues. Trimming pared 6 bases from V and 4 bases from J, leaving 9 bases between. CDR3 in amino acids: CASSLGVTEAFF. As DNA, the CDR3 is TGTGCCAGCAGTTTGGGAGTCACTGAAGCTTTCTTT. The whole variable domain, filled in from reference TRBV7-2 and TRBJ1-1, reads GAGVSQSPSNKVTEKGKDVELRCDPISGHTALYWYRQSLGQGLEFLIYFQGNSAPDKSGLPSDRFSAERTGGSVSTLTIQRTQQEDSAVYLCASSLGVTEAFFGQGTRLTVV.

CDR3: CASSLAPQTGIMNTEAFF. CDR3 nucleotides: TGTGCCAGCAGCTTAGCGCCCCAAACCGGGATAATGAACACTGAAGCTTTCTTT. The chain has TRBV7-6 and TRBJ1-1; D gene unclear. The V end was cut by 0 bases, the J end by 0 bases, with 17 bases between. The CDR3 runs to 18 residues. Per germline, CDR1 SGHVS and CDR2 FNYEAQ.

In this sample, this clone turned up a few times. This chain links TRBV27 with TRBJ1-5; 8 bases are shared with TRBD1. The trim removed 0 bases at V and 6 bases at J, leaving 10 bases unmatched. CDR3 size: 17 residues. Germline-derived CDR1 and CDR2 are MNHEY and SMNVEV (reference sequence). The CDR3 loop reads CASSLSGPQGGGQPQHF. CDR3 nucleotide sequence: TGTGCCAGCAGTTTATCGGGTCCACAGGGGGGAGGTCAGCCCCAGCATTTT.

This chain uses TRBV27 with TRBJ2-2, with TRBD2 matching over 8 bases. Germline CDR1 MNHEY, CDR2 SMNVEV (reference sequence). Losses at the gene ends were 6 bases for V and 4 bases for J; bases not matched to a gene: 4. CDR3 length: 14 residues. The CDR3 DNA is TGTGCCAGCAGGGGACTAGGAGGCACCGGGGAGCTGTTTTTT. Translation: CASRGLGGTGELFF.

The rearrangement uses TRBV6-6 and TRBJ1-2; 7 nucleotides match TRBD1. Germline V gene sequence: CDR1 MNHNY, CDR2 SVGAGI (reference sequence). Trimming cost V 6 bases and J 4 bases; bases outside gene matches: 5. The CDR3 extends over 13 amino acids. CDR3 sequence reads: CASRRTGLYGYTF. CDR3 DNA sequence: TGTGCCAGCAGACGGACAGGCCTCTATGGCTACACCTTC.

The chain links TRBV5-4 to TRBJ2-5, with 9 nucleotides matching TRBD2. There are 17 residues in the CDR3. CDR1 and CDR2 (germline): SGHNT, YYREEE (reference sequence). Unmatched junction bases numbered 11, after V lost 3 bases and J lost 2 bases. CDR3 residues: CASSSSPATSGQETQYF. CDR3 sequence (DNA): TGTGCCAGCAGCTCTAGTCCCGCGACTAGCGGACAAGAGACCCAGTACTTC.

The chain recombines TRBV27 with TRBJ2-3, with TRBD1 matching over 12 bases. The CDR3 has 16 amino acids. The germline CDR1 and CDR2 sequences are MNHEY and SMNVEV (reference sequence). V was pared by 0 bases and J by 7 bases, with 5 bases of the junction left unmatched. CDR3: CASSLSGTGGMNTQYF. The CDR3 DNA sequence: TGTGCCAGCAGTTTATCGGGGACAGGGGGCATGAATACGCAGTATTTT.

The CDR3 here is CASSPRRGFDTEAFF. CDR3 coding DNA: TGTGCCAGCTCACCCCGGCGGGGGTTCGACACTGAAGCTTTCTTT. V and J are TRBV18 and TRBJ1-1; a weak D match, TRBD1 (5 bases). The V end lost 3 bases, the J end lost 3 bases, and 14 bases lay between the germline ends. The CDR3 is made up of 15 amino acids. The germline gives CDR1 KGHSH, CDR2 LQKENI.

The chain couples TRBV19 to TRBJ1-4; the D gene is possibly TRBD1 (5 bases). V shed 5 bases and J shed 4 bases, with 8 bases lying between them. CDR1 is LNHDA and CDR2 is SQIVND in the germline V gene (reference sequence). This CDR3 spans 13 amino acids. The CDR3 region is CASSRGGNEKLFF. Here the CDR3 DNA reads TGTGCCAGTAGTCGCGGGGGTAATGAAAAACTGTTTTTT. The full variable domain, its missing parts supplied by reference TRBV19 and TRBJ1-4, is DGGITQSPKYLFRKEGQNVTLSCEQNLNHDAMYWYRQDPGQGLRLIYYSQIVNDFQKGDIAEGYSVSREKKESFPLTVTSAQKNPTAFYLCASSRGGNEKLFFGSGTQLSVL.